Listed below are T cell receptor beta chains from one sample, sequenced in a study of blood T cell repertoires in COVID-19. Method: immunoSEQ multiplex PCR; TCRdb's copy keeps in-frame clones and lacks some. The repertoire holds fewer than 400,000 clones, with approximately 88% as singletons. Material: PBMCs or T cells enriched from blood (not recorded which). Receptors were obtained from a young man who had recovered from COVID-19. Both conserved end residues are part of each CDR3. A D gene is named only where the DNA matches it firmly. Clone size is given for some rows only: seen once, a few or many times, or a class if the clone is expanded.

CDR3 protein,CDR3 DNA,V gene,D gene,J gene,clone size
CASGFSYEKLFF,TGTGCCTCGGGGTTTTCTTATGAAAAACTGTTTTTT,TRBV28,-,TRBJ1-4,-
CASRSPEYGYTF,TGTGCCAGCAGATCCCCAGAATATGGCTACACCTTC,TRBV6-5,-,TRBJ1-2,-
CASSLAGDTNYGYTF,TGCGCCAGCAGCTTGGCGGGGGATACTAACTATGGCTACACCTTC,TRBV5-1,-,TRBJ1-2,-
CASSQSAQDNNEQFF,TGCGCCAGCAGCCAATCCGCCCAGGACAACAATGAGCAGTTCTTC,TRBV4-1,-,TRBJ2-1,-
CASSPGTGSTGELFF,TGTGCCAGCAGTCCCGGGACAGGGTCGACCGGGGAGCTGTTTTTT,TRBV2,TRBD1,TRBJ2-2,-
CASSLTSGDTDTQYF,TGTGCCAGCAGCCTTACTAGCGGGGACACAGATACGCAGTATTTT,TRBV7-2,TRBD2,TRBJ2-3,-
CASSLQGAPEAFF,TGTGCCAGCAGTTTACAGGGGGCACCGGAAGCTTTCTTT,TRBV27,TRBD1,TRBJ1-1,-
CASSQVPGLNNQPQHF,TGTGCCAGCTCACAAGTACCGGGACTTAACAATCAGCCCCAGCATTTT,TRBV18,-,TRBJ1-5,-
CASRPGTGVYEQYF,TGTGCCAGCAGACCCGGGACAGGGGTCTACGAGCAGTACTTC,TRBV27,TRBD1,TRBJ2-7,-
CASSQVRYGYTF,TGTGCCAGCAGCCAAGTCCGGTATGGCTACACCTTC,TRBV3-1/TRBV3-2,-,TRBJ1-2,-
CASSQVEDSPLHF,TGTGCCAGCAGCCAAGTGGAGGATTCACCCCTCCACTTT,TRBV4-2,-,TRBJ1-6,-
CASGLVLGDKISPLHF,TGTGCTAGTGGTTTGGTACTGGGGGACAAGATTTCACCCCTCCACTTT,TRBV12-5,-,TRBJ1-6,-
CASSLSRGTEAFF,TGTGCCAGCAGCTTATCCAGGGGCACTGAAGCTTTCTTT,TRBV7-9,-,TRBJ1-1,-
CASSQRGPNSGNTIYF,TGCGCCAGCAGCCAACGCGGGCCGAACTCTGGAAACACCATATATTTT,TRBV4-1,-,TRBJ1-3,-
CASSQPHRNYGYTF,TGTGCCAGCAGCCAACCCCATAGAAACTATGGCTACACCTTC,TRBV3-1/TRBV3-2,-,TRBJ1-2,-
CASSQGDGGEAFF,TGTGCCAGCAGCCAAGGGGACGGGGGAGAAGCTTTCTTT,TRBV27,-,TRBJ1-1,once
CASSPIAGEQFF,TGTGCCAGCAGCCCAATTGCGGGTGAGCAGTTCTTC,TRBV7-9,-,TRBJ2-1,few
CASSSGQGFANEQFF,TGTGCCAGCAGCAGCGGACAGGGTTTTGCGAATGAGCAGTTCTTC,TRBV27,TRBD1,TRBJ2-1,-
CASSPQRGAGTEAFF,TGTGCCAGCTCACCACAACGCGGGGCGGGCACTGAAGCTTTCTTT,TRBV18,-,TRBJ1-1,-
CASSFGTGEETQYF,TGTGCCAGCAGCTTTGGGACAGGGGAAGAGACCCAGTACTTC,TRBV11-3,TRBD1,TRBJ2-5,-
CASSSRLWDRATGNTIYF,TGTGCCAGCAGCTCACGCCTTTGGGACAGGGCCACTGGAAACACCATATATTTT,TRBV7-8,TRBD1,TRBJ1-3,few
CASSSGTSGTDTQYF,TGTGCCAGCAGCTCTGGGACTAGCGGCACAGATACGCAGTATTTT,TRBV11-1,TRBD2,TRBJ2-3,-
CASSLVGRTSGNTIYF,TGTGCCAGCAGCTTAGTTGGCAGAACCTCTGGAAACACCATATATTTT,TRBV7-8,-,TRBJ1-3,-
CASSSGTGTTSGGFTGELFF,TGCGCCAGCAGCTCGGGGACAGGTACTACTAGCGGGGGGTTCACCGGGGAGCTGTTTTTT,TRBV5-1,TRBD2,TRBJ2-2,-
CASSQVRGGGDEQFF,TGCGCCAGCAGCCAAGTACGGGGGGGAGGCGATGAGCAGTTCTTC,TRBV4-1,TRBD2,TRBJ2-1,-
CASSDTPLGAFF,TGTGCCAGCAGTGACACTCCTCTAGGAGCTTTCTTT,TRBV6-1,-,TRBJ1-1,-
CASSYPGQQNQPQHF,TGTGCCAGCAGTTACCCGGGACAGCAAAATCAGCCCCAGCATTTT,TRBV6-6,TRBD1,TRBJ1-5,few
CASSLVGEETQYF,TGCGCCAGCAGCTTGGTTGGAGAAGAGACCCAGTACTTC,TRBV5-1,-,TRBJ2-5,-
CASSLGTSEETQYF,TGTGCCAGCAGCCTGGGCACCTCTGAAGAGACCCAGTACTTC,TRBV28,-,TRBJ2-5,-
CSVVGSGDEKLFF,TGCAGCGTTGTAGGCTCCGGGGATGAAAAACTGTTTTTT,TRBV29-1,-,TRBJ1-4,-
CASSLTATEYNEQFF,TGTGCCAGCAGCTTAACCGCCACAGAGTACAATGAGCAGTTCTTC,TRBV11-2,-,TRBJ2-1,-
CASSSPTPGDYGYTF,TGTGCCAGCAGTTCCCCCACCCCAGGGGACTATGGCTACACCTTC,TRBV6-5,-,TRBJ1-2,-
CASSLGQGATYGYTF,TGCGCCAGCAGCTTGGGACAGGGGGCGACCTATGGCTACACCTTC,TRBV5-1,TRBD1,TRBJ1-2,-
CASSLKAGGAPWNTEAFF,TGTGCCAGCAGCTTAAAGGCAGGGGGCGCACCCTGGAACACTGAAGCTTTCTTT,TRBV7-3,TRBD1,TRBJ1-1,few
CASSHGLAVMRTGELFF,TGTGCCAGCAGCCACGGACTAGCGGTCATGAGAACCGGGGAGCTGTTTTTT,TRBV4-2,TRBD2,TRBJ2-2,-
CASSEGPRGGNTIYF,TGTGCCAGCAGTGAGGGGCCCAGGGGAGGAAACACCATATATTTT,TRBV2,-,TRBJ1-3,-
CASGSGGHYNEQFF,TGTGCCAGTGGGAGCGGGGGCCATTACAATGAGCAGTTCTTC,TRBV19,TRBD2,TRBJ2-1,-
CASSDRAGELFF,TGTGCCAGCAGCGACAGGGCCGGGGAGCTGTTTTTT,TRBV7-9,TRBD1,TRBJ2-2,-
CASSLNVPTGASGNTIYF,TGTGCCAGCAGCTTAAACGTACCGACAGGGGCTTCTGGAAACACCATATATTTT,TRBV7-3,TRBD1,TRBJ1-3,-
CASNNPPRQGYNSPLHF,TGTGCCAGCAACAATCCCCCAAGACAGGGGTATAATTCACCCCTCCACTTT,TRBV7-6,TRBD1,TRBJ1-6,-
CASSRGYRQDYNEQFF,TGTGCCAGTAGTAGGGGCTATAGGCAGGACTACAATGAGCAGTTCTTC,TRBV19,-,TRBJ2-1,-
CASSPQGETEAFF,TGTGCCAGCAGTCCGCAGGGTGAAACTGAAGCTTTCTTT,TRBV28,-,TRBJ1-1,-
CASSLTGGNSPLHF,TGTGCCAGCAGTCTGACAGGGGGGAATTCACCCCTCCACTTT,TRBV25-1,TRBD1,TRBJ1-6,-
CASSLSPRYNSPLHF,TGTGCCAGCAGCCTGTCTCCCAGGTACAATTCACCCCTCCACTTT,TRBV7-2,-,TRBJ1-6,-
CASSLTTHEQYF,TGTGCCAGCAGTTTGACAACCCACGAGCAGTACTTC,TRBV12-3/TRBV12-4,-,TRBJ2-7,-
CASSLGGGETQYF,TGTGCCAGCAGTTTAGGGGGCGGGGAGACCCAGTACTTC,TRBV28,-,TRBJ2-5,-
CASSRTWQGITRYGYTF,TGCGCCAGCAGCCGCACATGGCAGGGTATAACTCGCTATGGCTACACCTTC,TRBV4-1,-,TRBJ1-2,few
CASSLGLASAYNEQFF,TGTGCCAGCAGCTTAGGACTAGCGTCTGCCTACAATGAGCAGTTCTTC,TRBV7-2,TRBD2,TRBJ2-1,-
CASSLGQGGNIQYF,TGTGCCAGCAGCTTGGGACAGGGGGGAAACATTCAGTACTTC,TRBV13,TRBD1,TRBJ2-4,-
CASSSPGQGWETQYF,TGCGCCAGCAGCTCCCCGGGACAGGGTTGGGAGACCCAGTACTTC,TRBV5-1,TRBD1,TRBJ2-5,-
CASSQDRTANYGYTF,TGTGCCAGCAGCCAAGATCGGACAGCTAACTATGGCTACACCTTC,TRBV3-1/TRBV3-2,-,TRBJ1-2,many
CASSQGGTSVNEQFF,TGTGCCAGCAGCCAAGGGGGGACTAGCGTCAATGAGCAGTTCTTC,TRBV4-2,TRBD2,TRBJ2-1,-
CASSFFGQGQETQYF,TGTGCCAGCAGCTTCTTTGGACAGGGGCAAGAGACCCAGTACTTC,TRBV11-2,TRBD1,TRBJ2-5,-